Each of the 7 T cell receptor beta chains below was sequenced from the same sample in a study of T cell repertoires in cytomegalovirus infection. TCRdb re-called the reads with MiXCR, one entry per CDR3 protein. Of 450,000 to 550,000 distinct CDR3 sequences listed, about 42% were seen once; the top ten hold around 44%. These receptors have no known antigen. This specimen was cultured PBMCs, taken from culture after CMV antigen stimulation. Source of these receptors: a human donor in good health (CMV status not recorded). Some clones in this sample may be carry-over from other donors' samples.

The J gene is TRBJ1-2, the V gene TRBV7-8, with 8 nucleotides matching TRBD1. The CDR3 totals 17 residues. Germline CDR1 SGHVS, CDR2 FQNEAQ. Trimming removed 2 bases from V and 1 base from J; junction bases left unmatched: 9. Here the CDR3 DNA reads TGTGCCAGCAGCTTATGGTCCGGGACAGGAGATAACTATGGCTACACCTTC. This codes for CASSLWSGTGDNYGYTF.

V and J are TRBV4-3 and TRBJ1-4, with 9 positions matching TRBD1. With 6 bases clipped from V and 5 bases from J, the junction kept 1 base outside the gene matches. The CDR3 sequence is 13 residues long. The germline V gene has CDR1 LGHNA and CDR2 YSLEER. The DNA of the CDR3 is TGCGCCAGCAGAGACAGGGGGAATGAAAAACTGTTTTTT. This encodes CASRDRGNEKLFF.

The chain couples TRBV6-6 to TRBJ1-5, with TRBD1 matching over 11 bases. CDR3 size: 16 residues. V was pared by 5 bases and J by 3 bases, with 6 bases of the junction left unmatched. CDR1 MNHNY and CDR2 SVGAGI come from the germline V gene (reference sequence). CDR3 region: CASSRPGQGDNQPQHF. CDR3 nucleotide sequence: TGTGCCAGCAGTCGCCCGGGACAGGGGGACAATCAGCCCCAGCATTTT.

In DNA form, the CDR3 reads TGTGCCAGCAGTTACAGGGGAATAATGAACACTGAAGCTTTCTTT. Translated, it gives CASSYRGIMNTEAFF. The chain combines TRBV6-5 with TRBJ1-1; a weak D match, TRBD1 (5 bases). V lost 2 bases, J lost 0 bases, and 10 bases lay in between. From germline, CDR1 is MNHEY and CDR2 SVGAGI. The CDR3 covers 15 residues.

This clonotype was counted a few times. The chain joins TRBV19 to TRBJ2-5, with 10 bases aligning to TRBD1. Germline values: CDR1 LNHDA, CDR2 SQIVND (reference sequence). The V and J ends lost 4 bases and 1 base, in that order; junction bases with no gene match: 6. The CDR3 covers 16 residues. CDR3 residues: CASSTRDRGLQETQYF. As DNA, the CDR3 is TGTGCCAGTAGTACCCGAGACAGGGGGCTCCAAGAGACCCAGTACTTC.

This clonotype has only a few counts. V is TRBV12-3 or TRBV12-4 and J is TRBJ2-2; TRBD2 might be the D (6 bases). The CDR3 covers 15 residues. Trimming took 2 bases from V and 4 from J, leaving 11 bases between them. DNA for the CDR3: TGTGCCAGCAGTTTAAGGTCTAGCGTCACCGGGGAGCTGTTTTTT. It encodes CASSLRSSVTGELFF.

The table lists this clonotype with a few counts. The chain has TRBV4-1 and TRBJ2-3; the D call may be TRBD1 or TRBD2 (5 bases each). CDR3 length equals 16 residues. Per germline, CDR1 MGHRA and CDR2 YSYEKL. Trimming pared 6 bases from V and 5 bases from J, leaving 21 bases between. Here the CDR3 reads CASSRYGGTAGDTQYF. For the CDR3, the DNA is TGCGCCAGCAGTCGATACGGTGGGACCGCCGGAGATACGCAGTATTTT.